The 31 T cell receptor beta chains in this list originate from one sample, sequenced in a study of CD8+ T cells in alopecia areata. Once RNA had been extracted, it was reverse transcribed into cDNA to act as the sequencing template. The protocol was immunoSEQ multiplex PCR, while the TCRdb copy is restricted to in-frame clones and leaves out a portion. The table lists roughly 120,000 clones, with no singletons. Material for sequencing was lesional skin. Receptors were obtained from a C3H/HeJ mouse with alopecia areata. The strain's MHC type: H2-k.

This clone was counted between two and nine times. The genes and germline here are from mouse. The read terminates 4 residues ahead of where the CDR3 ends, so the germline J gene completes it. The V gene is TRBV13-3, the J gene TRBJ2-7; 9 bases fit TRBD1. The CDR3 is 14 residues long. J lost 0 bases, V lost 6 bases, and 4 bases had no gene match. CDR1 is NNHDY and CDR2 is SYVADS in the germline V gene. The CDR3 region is CASTSDRGSYEQYF. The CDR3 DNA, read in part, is TGTGCCAGCACCTCGGACAGGGGCTCCTAT.

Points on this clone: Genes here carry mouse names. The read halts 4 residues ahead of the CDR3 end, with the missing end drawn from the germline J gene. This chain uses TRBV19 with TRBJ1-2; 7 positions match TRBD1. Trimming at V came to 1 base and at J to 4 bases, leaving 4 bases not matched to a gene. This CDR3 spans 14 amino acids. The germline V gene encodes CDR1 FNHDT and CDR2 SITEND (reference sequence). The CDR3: CASSIKGAGSDYTF. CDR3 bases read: TGTGCCAGCAGTATAAAGGGGGCTGGCTCC.

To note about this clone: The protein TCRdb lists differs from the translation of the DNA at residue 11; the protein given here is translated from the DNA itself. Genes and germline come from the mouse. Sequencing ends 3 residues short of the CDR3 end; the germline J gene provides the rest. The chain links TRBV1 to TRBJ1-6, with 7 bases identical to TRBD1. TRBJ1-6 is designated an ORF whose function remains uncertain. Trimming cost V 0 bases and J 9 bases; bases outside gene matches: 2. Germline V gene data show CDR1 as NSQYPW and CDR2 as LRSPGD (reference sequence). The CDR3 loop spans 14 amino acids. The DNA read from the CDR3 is TGCACCTGCAGTGCAGAAACAGGGGTTTCGCCC. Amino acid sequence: CTCSAETGVSP. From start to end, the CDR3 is CTCSAETGVSPLYF.

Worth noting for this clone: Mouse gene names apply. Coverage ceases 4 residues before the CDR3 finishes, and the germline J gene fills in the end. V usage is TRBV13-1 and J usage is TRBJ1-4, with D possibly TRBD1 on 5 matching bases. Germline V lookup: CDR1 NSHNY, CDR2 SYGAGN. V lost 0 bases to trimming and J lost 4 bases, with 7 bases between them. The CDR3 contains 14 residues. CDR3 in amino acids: CASSDGQINERLFF. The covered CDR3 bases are TGTGCCAGCAGTGATGGACAGATCAACGAA.

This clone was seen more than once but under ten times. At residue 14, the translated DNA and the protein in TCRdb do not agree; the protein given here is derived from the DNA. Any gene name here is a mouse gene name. The CDR3 sequence: CASEGPPQGNSGNTLYF. The DNA read from the CDR3 is TGTGCCAGCGAGGGGCCCCCACAGGGGAATTCTGGAAATACG. The V and J genes are TRBV13-3 and TRBJ1-3; 7 bases map to TRBD1. The read terminates 3 residues ahead of where the CDR3 ends, so the germline J gene completes it. CDR1 and CDR2 from the germline V gene are NNHDY and SYVADS. V trimming: 7 bases; J trimming: 0 bases; junction bases outside the gene matches: 13. The CDR3 consists of 17 residues.

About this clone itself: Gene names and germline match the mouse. CDR3 DNA, as far as it was read: TGTGCCAGCAGTATAAGGTCAGGCTATGCT. Protein sequence: CASSIRSGYA. The full CDR3 reads CASSIRSGYAEQFF. The chain is built from TRBV19 and TRBJ2-1; no reliable D call. The read is 4 residues too short to cover the CDR3 end, so that end is filled in from the germline J gene. The V end was cut by 1 base, the J end by 3 bases, with 8 bases between. Germline V lookup: CDR1 FNHDT, CDR2 SITEND (reference sequence). CDR3 length equals 14 residues.

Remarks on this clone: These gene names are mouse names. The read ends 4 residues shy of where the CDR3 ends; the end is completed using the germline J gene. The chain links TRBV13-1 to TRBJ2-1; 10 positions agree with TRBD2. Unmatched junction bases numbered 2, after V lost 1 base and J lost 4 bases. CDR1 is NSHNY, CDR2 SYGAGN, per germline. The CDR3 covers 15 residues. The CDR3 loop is CASSDRLGGYAEQFF. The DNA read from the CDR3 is TGTGCCAGCAGTGATCGACTGGGGGGATATGCT.

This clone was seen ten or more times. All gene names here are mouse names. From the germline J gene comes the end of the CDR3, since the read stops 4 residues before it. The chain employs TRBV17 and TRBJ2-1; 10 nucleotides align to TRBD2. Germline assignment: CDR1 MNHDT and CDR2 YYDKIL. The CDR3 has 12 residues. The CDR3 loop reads CASRTGGTEQFF. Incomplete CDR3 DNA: TGTGCTAGCAGGACTGGGGGGACT.

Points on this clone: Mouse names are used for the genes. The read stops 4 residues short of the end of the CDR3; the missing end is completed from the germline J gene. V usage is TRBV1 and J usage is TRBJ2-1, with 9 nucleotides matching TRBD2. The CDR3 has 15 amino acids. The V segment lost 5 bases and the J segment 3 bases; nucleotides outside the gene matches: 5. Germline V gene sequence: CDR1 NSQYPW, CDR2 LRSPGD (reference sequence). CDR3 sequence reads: CTCSPGLGPYAEQFF. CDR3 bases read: TGCACCTGCAGTCCCGGACTGGGGCCCTATGCT.

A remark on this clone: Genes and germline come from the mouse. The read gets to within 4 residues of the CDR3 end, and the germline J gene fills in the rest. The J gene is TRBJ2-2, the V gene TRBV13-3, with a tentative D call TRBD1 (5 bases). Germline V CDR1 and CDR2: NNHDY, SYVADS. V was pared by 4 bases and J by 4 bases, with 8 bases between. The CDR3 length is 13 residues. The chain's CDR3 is CASSSGFTGQLYF. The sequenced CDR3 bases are TGTGCCAGCAGTTCAGGGTTCACCGGG.

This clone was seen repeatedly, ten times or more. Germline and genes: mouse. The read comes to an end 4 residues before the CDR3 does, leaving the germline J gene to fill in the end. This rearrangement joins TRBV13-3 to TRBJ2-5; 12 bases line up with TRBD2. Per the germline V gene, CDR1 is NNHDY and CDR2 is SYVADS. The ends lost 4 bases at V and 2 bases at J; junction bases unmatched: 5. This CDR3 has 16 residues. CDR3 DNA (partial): TGTGCCAGCAGTCAGACTGGGGGGGCGGCCCAAGAC. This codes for CASSQTGGAAQD. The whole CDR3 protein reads CASSQTGGAAQDTQYF.

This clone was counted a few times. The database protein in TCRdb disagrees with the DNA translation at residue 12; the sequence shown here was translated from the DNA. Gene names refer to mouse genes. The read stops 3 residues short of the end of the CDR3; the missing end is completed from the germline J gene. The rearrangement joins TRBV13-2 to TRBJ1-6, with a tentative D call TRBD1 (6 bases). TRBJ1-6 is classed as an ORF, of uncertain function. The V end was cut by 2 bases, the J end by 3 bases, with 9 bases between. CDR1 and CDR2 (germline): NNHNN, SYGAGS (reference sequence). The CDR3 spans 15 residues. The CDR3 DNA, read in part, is TGTGCCAGCGGTGAGGGGACAATCTATAATTCGCCC. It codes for CASGEGTIYNSP. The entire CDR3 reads CASGEGTIYNSPLYF.

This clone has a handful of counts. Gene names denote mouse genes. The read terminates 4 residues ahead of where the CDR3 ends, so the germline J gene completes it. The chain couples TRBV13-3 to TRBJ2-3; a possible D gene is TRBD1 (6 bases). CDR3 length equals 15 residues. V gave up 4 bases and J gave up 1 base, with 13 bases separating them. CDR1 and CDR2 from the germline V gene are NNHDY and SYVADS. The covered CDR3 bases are TGTGCCAGCAGTTCAGGGGCTATGGGTGCAGAA. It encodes CASSSGAMGAE. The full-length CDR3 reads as CASSSGAMGAETLYF.

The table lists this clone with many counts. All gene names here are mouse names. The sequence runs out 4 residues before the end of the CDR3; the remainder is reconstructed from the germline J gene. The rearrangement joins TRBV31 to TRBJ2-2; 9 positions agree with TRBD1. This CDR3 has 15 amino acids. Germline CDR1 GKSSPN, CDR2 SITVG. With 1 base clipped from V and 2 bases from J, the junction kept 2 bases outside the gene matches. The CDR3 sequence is CAWSPGTGNTGQLYF. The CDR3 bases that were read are TGTGCCTGGAGTCCCGGGACAGGGAACACCGGG.

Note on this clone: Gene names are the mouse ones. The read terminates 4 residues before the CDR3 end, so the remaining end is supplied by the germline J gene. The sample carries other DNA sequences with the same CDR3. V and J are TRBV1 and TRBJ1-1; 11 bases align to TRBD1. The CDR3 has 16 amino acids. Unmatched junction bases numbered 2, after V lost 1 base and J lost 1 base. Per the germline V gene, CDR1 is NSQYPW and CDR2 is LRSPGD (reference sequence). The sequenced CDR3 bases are TGCACCTGCAGTGCAGCCGGGACAGGGGGGAACACA. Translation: CTCSAAGTGGNT. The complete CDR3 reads CTCSAAGTGGNTEVFF.

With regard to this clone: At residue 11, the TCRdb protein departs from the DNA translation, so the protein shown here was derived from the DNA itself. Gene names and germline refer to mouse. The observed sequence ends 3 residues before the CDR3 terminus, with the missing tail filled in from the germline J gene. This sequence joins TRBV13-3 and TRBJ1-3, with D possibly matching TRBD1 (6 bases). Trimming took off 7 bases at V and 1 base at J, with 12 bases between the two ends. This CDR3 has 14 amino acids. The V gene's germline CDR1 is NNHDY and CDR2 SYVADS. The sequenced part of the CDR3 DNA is TGTGCCAGCTGGCCGGGACAATCTGGAAATACG. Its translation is CASWPGQSGNT. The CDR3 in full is CASWPGQSGNTLYF.

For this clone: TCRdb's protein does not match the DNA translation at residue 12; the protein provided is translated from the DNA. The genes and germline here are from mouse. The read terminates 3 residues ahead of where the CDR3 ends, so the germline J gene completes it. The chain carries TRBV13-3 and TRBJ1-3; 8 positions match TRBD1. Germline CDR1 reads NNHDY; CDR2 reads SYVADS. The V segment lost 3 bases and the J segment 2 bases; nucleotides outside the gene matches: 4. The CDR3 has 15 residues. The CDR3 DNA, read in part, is TGTGCCAGCAGTGGATGGGGACAGGCTGGAAATACG. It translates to CASSGWGQAGNT. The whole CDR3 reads CASSGWGQAGNTLYF.

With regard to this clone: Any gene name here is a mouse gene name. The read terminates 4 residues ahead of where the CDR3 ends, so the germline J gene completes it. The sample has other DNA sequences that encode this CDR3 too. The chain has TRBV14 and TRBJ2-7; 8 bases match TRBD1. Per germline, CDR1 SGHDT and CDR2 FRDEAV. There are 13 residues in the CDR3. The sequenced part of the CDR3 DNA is TGTGCCAGCAGCCCCGGGACAGGATAT. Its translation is CASSPGTGY. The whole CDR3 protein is CASSPGTGYEQYF. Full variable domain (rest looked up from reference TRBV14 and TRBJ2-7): EAGVTQSPRYAVLQEGQAVSFWCDPISGHDTLYWYQQPRDQGPQLLVYFRDEAVIDNSQLPSDRFSAVRPKGTNSTLKIQSAKQGDTATYLCASSPGTGYEQYFGPGTRLTVL.

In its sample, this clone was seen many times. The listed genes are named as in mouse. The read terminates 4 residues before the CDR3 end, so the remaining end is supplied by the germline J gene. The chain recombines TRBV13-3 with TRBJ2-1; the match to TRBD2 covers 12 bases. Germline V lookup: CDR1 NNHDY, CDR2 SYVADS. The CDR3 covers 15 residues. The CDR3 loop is CASSDRTGGEAEQFF. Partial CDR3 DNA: TGTGCCAGCAGTGATAGGACTGGGGGGGAGGCT.

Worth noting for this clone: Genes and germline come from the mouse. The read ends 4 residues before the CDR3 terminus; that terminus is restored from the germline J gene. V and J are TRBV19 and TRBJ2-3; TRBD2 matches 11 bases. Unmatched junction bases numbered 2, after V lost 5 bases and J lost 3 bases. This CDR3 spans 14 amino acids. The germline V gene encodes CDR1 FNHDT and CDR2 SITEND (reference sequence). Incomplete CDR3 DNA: TGTGCCAGCAGCGGACTGGGGGGCGCAGAA. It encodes CASSGLGGAE. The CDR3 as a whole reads CASSGLGGAETLYF. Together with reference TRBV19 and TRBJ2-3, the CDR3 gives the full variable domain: GGIITQTPKFLIGQEGQKLTLKCQQNFNHDTMYWYRQDSGKGLRLIYYSITENDLQKGDLSEGYDASREKKSSFSLTVTSAQKNEMAVFLCASSGLGGAETLYFGSGTRLTVL.

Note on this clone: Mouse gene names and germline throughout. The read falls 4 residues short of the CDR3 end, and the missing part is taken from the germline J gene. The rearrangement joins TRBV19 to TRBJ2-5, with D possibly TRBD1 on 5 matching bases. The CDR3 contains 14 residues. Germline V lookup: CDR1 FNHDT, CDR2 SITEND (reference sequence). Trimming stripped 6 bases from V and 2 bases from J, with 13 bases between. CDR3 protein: CASTPSGIQDTQYF. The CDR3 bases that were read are TGTGCCAGCACCCCGTCAGGGATCCAAGAC.

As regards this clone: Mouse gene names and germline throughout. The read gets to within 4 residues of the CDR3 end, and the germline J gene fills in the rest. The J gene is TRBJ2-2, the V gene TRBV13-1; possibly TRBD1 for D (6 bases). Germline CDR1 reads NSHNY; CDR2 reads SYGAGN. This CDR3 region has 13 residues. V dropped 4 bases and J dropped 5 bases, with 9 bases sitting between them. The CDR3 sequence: CASSSTGTGQLYF. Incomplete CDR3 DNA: TGTGCCAGCAGTTCAACAGGGACCGGG.

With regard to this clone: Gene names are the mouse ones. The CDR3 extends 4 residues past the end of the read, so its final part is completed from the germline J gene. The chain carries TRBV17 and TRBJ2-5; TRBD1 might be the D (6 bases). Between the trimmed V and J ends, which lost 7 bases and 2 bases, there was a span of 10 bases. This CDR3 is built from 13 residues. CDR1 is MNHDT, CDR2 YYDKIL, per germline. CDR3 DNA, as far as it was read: TGTGCTAGCAAAGGACAGATCCAAGAC. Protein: CASKGQIQD. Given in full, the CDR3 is CASKGQIQDTQYF.

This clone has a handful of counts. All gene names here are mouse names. The CDR3 protein is CATRRGPDSAETLYF. CDR3 DNA, as far as it was read: TGTGCCACCCGGAGGGGGCCCGATAGTGCAGAA. The chain is built from TRBV13-1 and TRBJ2-3, with D perhaps TRBD1 (7 bases). The read is 4 residues too short to cover the CDR3 end, so that end is filled in from the germline J gene. Germline CDR1 reads NSHNY; CDR2 reads SYGAGN. This CDR3 region has 15 residues. Trimming left V 9 bases short and J 0 bases short, with 17 bases between.

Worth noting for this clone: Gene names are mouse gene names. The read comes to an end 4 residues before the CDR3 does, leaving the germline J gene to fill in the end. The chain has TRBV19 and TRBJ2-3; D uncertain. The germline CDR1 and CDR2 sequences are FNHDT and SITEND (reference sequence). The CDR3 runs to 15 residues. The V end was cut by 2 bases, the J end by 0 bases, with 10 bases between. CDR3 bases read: TGTGCCAGCAGTATTACGACTCTTAGTGCAGAA. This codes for CASSITTLSAE. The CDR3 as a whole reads CASSITTLSAETLYF.

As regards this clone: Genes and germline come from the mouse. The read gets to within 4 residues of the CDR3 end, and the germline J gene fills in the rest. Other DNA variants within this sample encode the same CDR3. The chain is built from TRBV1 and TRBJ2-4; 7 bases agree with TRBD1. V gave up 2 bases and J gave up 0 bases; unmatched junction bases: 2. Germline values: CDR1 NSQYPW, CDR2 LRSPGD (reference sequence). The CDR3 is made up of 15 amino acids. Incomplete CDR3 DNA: TGCACCTGCAGTGCACCAGGGGGAAGTCAAAAC. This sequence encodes CTCSAPGGSQN. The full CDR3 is CTCSAPGGSQNTLYF.

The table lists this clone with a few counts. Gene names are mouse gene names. The CDR3 sequence is CTCSAESQKNSDYTF. The covered CDR3 bases are TGCACCTGCAGTGCAGAATCACAGAAGAACTCC. The chain links TRBV1 to TRBJ1-2; D remains unclear. The sequence runs out 4 residues before the end of the CDR3; the remainder is reconstructed from the germline J gene. This CDR3 region has 15 residues. The ends were cut back, 0 bases at V and 2 bases at J, with 10 bases in the middle. CDR1 and CDR2 (germline): NSQYPW, LRSPGD (reference sequence).

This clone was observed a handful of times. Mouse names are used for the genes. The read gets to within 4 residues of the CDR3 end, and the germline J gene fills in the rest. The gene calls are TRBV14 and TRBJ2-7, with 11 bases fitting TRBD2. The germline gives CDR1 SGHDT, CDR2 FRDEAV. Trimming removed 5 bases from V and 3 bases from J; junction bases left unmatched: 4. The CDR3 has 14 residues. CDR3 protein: CASSPDWGDYEQYF. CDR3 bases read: TGTGCCAGCAGCCCGGACTGGGGGGACTAT.

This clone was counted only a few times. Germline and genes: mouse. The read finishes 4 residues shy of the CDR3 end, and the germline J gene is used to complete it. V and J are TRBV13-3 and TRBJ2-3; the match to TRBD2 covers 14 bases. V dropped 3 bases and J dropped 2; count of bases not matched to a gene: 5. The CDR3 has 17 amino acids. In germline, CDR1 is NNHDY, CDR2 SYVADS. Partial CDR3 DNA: TGTGCCAGCAGTGCCGGGACTGGGGGGGCGCCTGCAGAA. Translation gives CASSAGTGGAPAE. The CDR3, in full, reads CASSAGTGGAPAETLYF.

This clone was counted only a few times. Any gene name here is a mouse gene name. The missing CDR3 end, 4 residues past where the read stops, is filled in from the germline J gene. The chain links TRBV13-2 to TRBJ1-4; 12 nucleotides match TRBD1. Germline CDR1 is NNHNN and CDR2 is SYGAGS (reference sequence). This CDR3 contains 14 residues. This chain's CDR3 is CASGGTGGGERLFF. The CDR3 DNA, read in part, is TGTGCCAGCGGGGGGACAGGGGGCGGCGAA.

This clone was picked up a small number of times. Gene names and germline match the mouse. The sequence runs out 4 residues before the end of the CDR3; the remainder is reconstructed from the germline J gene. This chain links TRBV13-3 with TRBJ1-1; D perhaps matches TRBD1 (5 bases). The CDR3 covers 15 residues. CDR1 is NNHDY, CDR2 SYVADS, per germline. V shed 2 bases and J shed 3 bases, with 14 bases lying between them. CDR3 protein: CASSEGGRGDTEVFF. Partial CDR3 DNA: TGTGCCAGCAGTGAGGGGGGAAGGGGCGACACA.